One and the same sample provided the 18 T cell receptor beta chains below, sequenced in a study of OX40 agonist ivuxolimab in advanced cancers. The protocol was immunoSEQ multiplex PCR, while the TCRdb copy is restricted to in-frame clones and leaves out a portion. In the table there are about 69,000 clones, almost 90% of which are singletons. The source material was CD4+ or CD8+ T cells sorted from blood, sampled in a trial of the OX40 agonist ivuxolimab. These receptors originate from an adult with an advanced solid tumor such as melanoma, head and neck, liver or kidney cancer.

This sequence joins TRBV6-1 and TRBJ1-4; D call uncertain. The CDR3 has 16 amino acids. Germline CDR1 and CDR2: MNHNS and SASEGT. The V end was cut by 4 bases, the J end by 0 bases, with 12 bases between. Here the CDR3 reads CASSGIHLATNEKLFF. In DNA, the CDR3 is TGTGCCAGCAGTGGTATACACCTTGCAACTAATGAAAAACTGTTTTTT.

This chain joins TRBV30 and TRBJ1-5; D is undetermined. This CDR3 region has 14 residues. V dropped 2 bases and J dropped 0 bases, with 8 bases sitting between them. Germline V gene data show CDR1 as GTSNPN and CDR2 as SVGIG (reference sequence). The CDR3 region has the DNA TGTGCCTGGAGTATAGGGATTAGCAATCAGCCCCAGCATTTT. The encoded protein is CAWSIGISNQPQHF. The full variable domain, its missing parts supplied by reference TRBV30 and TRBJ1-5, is SQTIHQWPATLVQPVGSPLSLECTVEGTSNPNLYWYRQAAGRGLQLLFYSVGIGQISSEVPQNLSASRPQDRQFILSSKKLLLSDSGFYLCAWSIGISNQPQHFGDGTRLSIL.

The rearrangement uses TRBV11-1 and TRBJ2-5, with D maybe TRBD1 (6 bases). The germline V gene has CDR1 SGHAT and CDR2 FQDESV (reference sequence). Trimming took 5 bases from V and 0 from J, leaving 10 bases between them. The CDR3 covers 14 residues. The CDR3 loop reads CASSVQGYQETQYF. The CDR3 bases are TGTGCCAGCAGCGTGCAGGGGTACCAAGAGACCCAGTACTTC.

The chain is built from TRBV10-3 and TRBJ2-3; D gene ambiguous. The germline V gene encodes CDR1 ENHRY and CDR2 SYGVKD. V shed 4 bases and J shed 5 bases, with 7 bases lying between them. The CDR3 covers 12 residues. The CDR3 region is CAISGQEDTQYF. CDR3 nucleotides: TGTGCCATCAGTGGTCAAGAAGATACGCAGTATTTT.

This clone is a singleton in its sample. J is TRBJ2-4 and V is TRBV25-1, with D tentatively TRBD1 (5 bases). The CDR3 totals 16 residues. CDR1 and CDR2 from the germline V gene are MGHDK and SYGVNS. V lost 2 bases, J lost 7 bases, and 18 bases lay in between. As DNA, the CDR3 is TGTGCCAGCAGTGAACAAGGGGCCAGAAACCATAACATTCAGTACTTC. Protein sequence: CASSEQGARNHNIQYF.

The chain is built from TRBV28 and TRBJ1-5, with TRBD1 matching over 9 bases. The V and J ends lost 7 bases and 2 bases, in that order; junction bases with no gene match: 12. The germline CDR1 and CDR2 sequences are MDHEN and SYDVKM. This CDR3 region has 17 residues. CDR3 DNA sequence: TGTGCCAGCACCAATCCCACAGGGGGCGTCGGCAATCAGCCCCAGCATTTT. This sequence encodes CASTNPTGGVGNQPQHF.

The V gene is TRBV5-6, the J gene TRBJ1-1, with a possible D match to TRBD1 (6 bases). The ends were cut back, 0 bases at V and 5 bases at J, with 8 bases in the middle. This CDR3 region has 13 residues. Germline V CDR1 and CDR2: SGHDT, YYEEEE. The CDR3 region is CASSLGRGTEAFF. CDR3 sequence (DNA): TGTGCCAGCAGCTTGGGAAGGGGGACTGAAGCTTTCTTT.

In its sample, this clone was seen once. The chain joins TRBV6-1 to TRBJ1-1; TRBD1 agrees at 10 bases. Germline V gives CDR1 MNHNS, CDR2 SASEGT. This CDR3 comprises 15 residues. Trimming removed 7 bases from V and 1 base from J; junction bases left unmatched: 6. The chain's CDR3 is CASKLDRGWNTEAFF. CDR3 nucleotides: TGTGCCAGCAAGTTGGACAGGGGGTGGAACACTGAAGCTTTCTTT.

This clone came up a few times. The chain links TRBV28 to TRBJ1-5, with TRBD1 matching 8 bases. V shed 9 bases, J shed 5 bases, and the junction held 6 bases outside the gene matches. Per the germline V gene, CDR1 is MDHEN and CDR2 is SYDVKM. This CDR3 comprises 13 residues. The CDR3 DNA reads TGTGCCAGTACAGGGGGGCAATATCAGCCCCAGCATTTT. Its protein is CASTGGQYQPQHF.

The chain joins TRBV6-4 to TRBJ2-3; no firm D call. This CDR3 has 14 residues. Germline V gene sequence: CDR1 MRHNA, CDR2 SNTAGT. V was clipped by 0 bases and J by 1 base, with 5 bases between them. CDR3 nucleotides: TGTGCCAGCAGTGACTCGGGCCGCACAGATACGCAGTATTTT. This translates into CASSDSGRTDTQYF.

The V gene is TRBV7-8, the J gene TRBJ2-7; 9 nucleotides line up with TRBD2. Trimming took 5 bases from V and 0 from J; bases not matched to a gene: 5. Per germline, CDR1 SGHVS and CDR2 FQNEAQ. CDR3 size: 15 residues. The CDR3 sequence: CASSKMTSGSYEQYF. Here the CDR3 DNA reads TGTGCCAGCAGCAAAATGACTAGCGGCTCCTACGAGCAGTACTTC.

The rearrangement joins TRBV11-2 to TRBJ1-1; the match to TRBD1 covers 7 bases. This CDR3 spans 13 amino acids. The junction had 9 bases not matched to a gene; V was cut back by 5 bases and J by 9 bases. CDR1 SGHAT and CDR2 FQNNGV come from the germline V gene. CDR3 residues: CASSVRDSRKAFF. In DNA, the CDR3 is TGTGCCAGCAGCGTCCGGGACAGTCGAAAAGCTTTCTTT.

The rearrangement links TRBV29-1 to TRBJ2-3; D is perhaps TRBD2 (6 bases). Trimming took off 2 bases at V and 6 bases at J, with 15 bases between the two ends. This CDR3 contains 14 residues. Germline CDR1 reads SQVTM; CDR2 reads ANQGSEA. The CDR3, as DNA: TGCAGCGTTGAATTCCCTTCGGGAGCGGATACGCAGTATTTT. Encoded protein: CSVEFPSGADTQYF.

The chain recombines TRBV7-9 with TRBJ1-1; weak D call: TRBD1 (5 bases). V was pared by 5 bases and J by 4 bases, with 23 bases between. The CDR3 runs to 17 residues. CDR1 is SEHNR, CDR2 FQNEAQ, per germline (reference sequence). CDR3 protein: CASSRSSGTGGSTEAFF. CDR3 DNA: TGTGCCAGCAGCCGATCCTCCGGGACTGGGGGGAGCACTGAAGCTTTCTTT.

CDR3 sequence (DNA): TGTGCCAGCAGCTTAGTGGGACAGGCCTACGAGCAGTACTTC. Amino acids: CASSLVGQAYEQYF. The chain links TRBV11-2 to TRBJ2-7; 8 bases are shared with TRBD1. CDR3 length: 14 amino acids. J was trimmed by 2 bases and V by 1 base; bases with no gene match: 1. CDR1 and CDR2 (germline): SGHAT, FQNNGV.

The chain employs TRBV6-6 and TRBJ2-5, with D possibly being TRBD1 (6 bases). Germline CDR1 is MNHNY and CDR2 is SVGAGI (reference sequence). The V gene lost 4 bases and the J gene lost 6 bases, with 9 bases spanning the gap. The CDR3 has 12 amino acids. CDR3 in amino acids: CASSSQGKTQYF. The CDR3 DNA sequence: TGTGCCAGCAGTTCCCAGGGGAAGACCCAGTACTTC.

The CDR3 DNA follows: TGCGCCAGCAGCTTGGGGTATAATTCACCCCTCCACTTT. Protein sequence: CASSLGYNSPLHF. V and J are TRBV5-1 and TRBJ1-6; D remains ambiguous. In germline, CDR1 is SGHRS, CDR2 YFSETQ. Trimming removed 0 bases at V and 4 bases at J, with 2 bases between. This CDR3 region has 13 residues.

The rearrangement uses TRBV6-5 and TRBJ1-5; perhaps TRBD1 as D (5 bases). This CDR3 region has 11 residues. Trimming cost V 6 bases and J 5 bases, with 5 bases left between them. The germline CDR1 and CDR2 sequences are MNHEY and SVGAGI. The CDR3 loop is CASRGDQPQHF. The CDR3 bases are TGTGCCAGCAGGGGGGATCAGCCCCAGCATTTT.